This entry lists 20 T cell receptor beta chains sequenced from one sample in a study of CD8 T cells in ankylosing spondylitis. From the 5' RACE reads, TCRdb called clonotypes with MiXCR, one entry per CDR3 protein. The sample yields under 300,000 distinct CDR3 sequences, about 9.1% seen once. The sequenced sample was blood, either unsorted or a sorted T cell fraction (not recorded which). The receptors originated from a male donor with ankylosing spondylitis or in good health (not recorded which).

V usage is TRBV11-2 and J usage is TRBJ2-7; 9 positions agree with TRBD1. CDR1 SGHAT and CDR2 FQNNGV come from the germline V gene. This CDR3 has 15 residues. The junction had 8 bases not matched to a gene; V was cut back by 2 bases and J by 6 bases. In nucleotides, the CDR3 is TGTGCCAGCAGCTTACTACCACAGGGGGCGGGCGAGCAGTACTTC. Translating gives CASSLLPQGAGEQYF.

This clonotype was observed many times. This sequence joins TRBV20-1 and TRBJ2-7; D gene ambiguous. Trimming removed 5 bases at V and 3 bases at J, with 8 bases between. This CDR3 is 11 amino acids long. Germline CDR1 DFQATT, CDR2 SNEGSKA (reference sequence). The CDR3: CSARRDYEQYF. In DNA form, the CDR3 reads TGCAGTGCTCGGAGAGACTACGAGCAGTACTTC.

In its sample, this clonotype was seen many times. The chain uses TRBV2 and TRBJ2-1; no clear D gene. This CDR3 is built from 12 residues. V gave up 1 base and J gave up 5 bases, with 3 bases separating them. In germline, CDR1 is SNHLY, CDR2 FYNNEI. CDR3 nucleotides: TGTGCCAGCAGTGAAGTAGACAATGAGCAGTTCTTC. Its translation is CASSEVDNEQFF.

In regard to this clonotype: This may arise from a read error, as a much more abundant clone is one base away. V gene TRBV20-1 combines with J gene TRBJ2-3; D remains ambiguous. Germline V gene sequence: CDR1 DFQATT, CDR2 SNEGSKA (reference sequence). CDR3 length: 12 residues. The chain's CDR3 is CSANESTDTQYF. The CDR3 bases are TGCAGCGCCAACGAAAGCACAGATACGCAGTATTTT.

In this sample, this clonotype turned up a few times. The chain couples TRBV7-8 to TRBJ2-5; D might be TRBD2 (5 bases). Germline-derived CDR1 and CDR2 are SGHVS and FQNEAQ. V was trimmed by 3 bases and J by 4 bases, leaving 9 bases between them. This CDR3 contains 13 residues. The CDR3 here is CASSLDWGETQYF. CDR3 nucleotides: TGTGCCAGCAGCTTGGACTGGGGAGAGACCCAGTACTTC.

A few counts support this clonotype. This chain joins TRBV29-1 and TRBJ2-7, with TRBD1 matching over 9 bases. The trim removed 3 bases at V and 3 bases at J, leaving 3 bases unmatched. Germline V gene data show CDR1 as SQVTM and CDR2 as ANQGSEA. The CDR3 extends over 13 amino acids. CDR3 in DNA: TGCAGCGTTGATGCGGGACAGGGCTACGAGCAGTACTTC. Its protein product is CSVDAGQGYEQYF.

This clonotype was counted at least ten times. This chain joins TRBV7-9 and TRBJ2-6; D gene uncertain. V lost 5 bases and J lost 0, with 14 bases in between. From germline, CDR1 is SEHNR and CDR2 FQNEAQ (reference sequence). The length of the CDR3 is 17 residues. CDR3 nucleotides: TGTGCCAGCAGCCTGGGCTCCTATTACTCTGGGGCCAACGTCCTGACTTTC. It specifies CASSLGSYYSGANVLTF.

In its sample, this clonotype was seen many times. J is TRBJ1-1 and V is TRBV12-3 or TRBV12-4; 7 bases are shared with TRBD1. With 5 bases clipped from V and 3 bases from J, the junction kept 9 bases outside the gene matches. The CDR3 has 15 residues. The CDR3 loop is CASSPPTGMDTEAFF. The DNA for the CDR3 is TGTGCCAGCAGTCCCCCGACAGGGATGGACACTGAAGCTTTCTTT.

This clonotype was found many times. The rearrangement links TRBV27 to TRBJ1-6; D is ambiguous. The V and J ends lost 8 bases and 0 bases respectively, with 11 bases between them. CDR3 length: 15 residues. CDR1 is MNHEY, CDR2 SMNVEV, per germline (reference sequence). The CDR3 nucleotides are TGTGCCAGCGCCGGTTGGAGCTCCTATAATTCACCCCTCCACTTT. This gives the protein CASAGWSSYNSPLHF.

The sample holds many counts of this clonotype. The rearrangement links TRBV19 to TRBJ1-4; D not certain. V was shortened by 8 bases and J by 5 bases, with 12 bases between the two germline ends. The CDR3 is made up of 13 amino acids. The V gene's germline CDR1 is LNHDA and CDR2 SQIVND (reference sequence). The CDR3 DNA reads as TGTGCCAGTGCGAGCCAAGGCAATGAAAAACTGTTTTTT. This codes for CASASQGNEKLFF.

This clonotype was detected many times. The chain employs TRBV7-3 and TRBJ2-1; a possible D gene is TRBD2 (5 bases). V shed 0 bases and J shed 9 bases, with 9 bases lying between them. The CDR3 is 13 residues long. Per the germline V gene, CDR1 is SGHTA and CDR2 is FQGTGA. The CDR3 DNA reads as TGTGCCAGCAGCTTAACCCGGGGTAGTGAGCAGTTCTTC. The encoded protein is CASSLTRGSEQFF.

The gene calls are TRBV12-3 or TRBV12-4 and TRBJ2-3, with D maybe TRBD1 (5 bases). The length of the CDR3 is 14 residues. V lost 3 bases and J 7 bases, leaving 14 bases between the germline ends. In DNA, the CDR3 is TGTGCCAGCAGTTTCGGACAAAGGACACATACGCAGTATTTT. Translation: CASSFGQRTHTQYF.

This clonotype was recorded many times. The chain links TRBV5-6 to TRBJ2-1, with 8 bases lining up with TRBD2. Looked up from germline, CDR1 is SGHDT and CDR2 is YYEEEE. This CDR3 comprises 16 residues. V shed 0 bases and J 0 bases; nucleotides not matched to a gene: 2. This CDR3 is CASSLDAGGSYNEQFF. The CDR3 region has the DNA TGTGCCAGCAGCTTGGACGCGGGGGGCTCCTACAATGAGCAGTTCTTC.

This clonotype was recorded many times. The chain joins TRBV6-1 to TRBJ2-2, with TRBD2 as a possible D gene (6 bases). V was trimmed by 4 bases and J by 4 bases, leaving 13 bases between them. The CDR3 covers 15 residues. CDR1 and CDR2 from the germline V gene are MNHNS and SASEGT. CDR3 region: CASSVWQGGTGELFF. CDR3 sequence (DNA): TGTGCCAGCAGTGTATGGCAGGGAGGCACCGGGGAGCTGTTTTTT.

This clonotype was counted a few times. This rearrangement joins TRBV4-3 to TRBJ2-7; no clear D gene. This CDR3 comprises 15 residues. CDR1 is LGHNA, CDR2 YSLEER, per germline. The V and J ends lost 1 base and 0 bases respectively, with 10 bases between them. As DNA, the CDR3 is TGCGCCAGCAGCCAAGTAGTGGGAAGCTCCTACGAGCAGTACTTC. Translated: CASSQVVGSSYEQYF.

On this clonotype: This may stem from a read error, because a much larger clone lies one nucleotide away. V is TRBV6-2 or TRBV6-3 and J is TRBJ1-2; 7 positions match TRBD1. The CDR3 covers 12 residues. Germline CDR1 is MNHEY and CDR2 is SVGEGT. CDR3: CASDDRVKGYSF. CDR3 DNA sequence: TGTGCCAGCGACGACAGGGTGAAAGGCTACTCCTTC.

This clonotype was detected many times. This chain joins TRBV7-2 and TRBJ2-2; D is unclear. Germline assignment: CDR1 SGHTA and CDR2 FQGNSA. The CDR3 has 13 residues. The V end lost 4 bases, the J end lost 6 bases, and 9 bases lay between the germline ends. This CDR3 is CASSSLSAGELFF. The DNA for the CDR3 is TGTGCCAGCAGCTCCCTGTCGGCCGGGGAGCTGTTTTTT. The variable domain in full, completed from reference TRBV7-2 and TRBJ2-2, reads GAGVSQSPSNKVTEKGKDVELRCDPISGHTALYWYRQSLGQGLEFLIYFQGNSAPDKSGLPSDRFSAERTGGSVSTLTIQRTQQEDSAVYLCASSSLSAGELFFGEGSRLTVL.

This clonotype was observed at least ten times. CDR3 in amino acids: CASSLGDRDYTGELFF. Written as DNA, the CDR3 is TGTGCCAGCAGTCTGGGGGACAGGGACTACACCGGGGAGCTGTTTTTT. The chain has TRBV6-8 and TRBJ2-2; TRBD1 matches at 9 bases. V was clipped by 5 bases and J by 3 bases; unmatched bases: 7. Germline loops: CDR1 MNHGY, CDR2 SAAAGT. The CDR3 consists of 16 residues.

This clonotype was counted at least ten times. The junction shows a germline mismatch at one end, possibly a read error. The genes are TRBV20-1 and TRBJ1-5; TRBD1 matches at 7 bases. Germline V gives CDR1 DFQATT, CDR2 SNEGSKA (reference sequence). The length of the CDR3 is 13 residues. The CDR3 here is CSTRQGSLQPQHF. CDR3 DNA sequence: TGCAGTACTAGACAGGGTTCGTTACAGCCCCAGCATTTT.

This clonotype came up many times. The chain combines TRBV4-2 with TRBJ2-1; D is undetermined. The CDR3 contains 13 residues. From germline, CDR1 is LGHNA and CDR2 YNFKEQ. V lost 2 bases to trimming and J lost 7 bases, with 9 bases between them. CDR3 DNA sequence: TGTGCCAGCAGCCAATCTGTGGCGAATGAGCAGTTCTTC. Translated: CASSQSVANEQFF.